The clone carrying this T cell receptor (beta chain) was counted ten times or more. The data stem from a study of T cells in Graves' hyperthyroidism and ophthalmopathy. Patients having uncontrolled infection, another autoimmune disease, pregnancy or lactation were not included. Amplification of TCR beta CDR3 regions was performed using RNA transcripts as template. The primer set for the first-round RT-PCR of the TCR CDR3 was HTBI. TCRdb re-derived calls from the multiplex PCR reads in MiXCR, one entry per CDR3 protein. The sample contains 150,000 to 200,000 distinct CDR3 sequences, about a sixth of which appear only once. Germline V CDR1 and CDR2: MNHNY, SVGAGI (reference sequence). V trimming: 2 bases; J trimming: 10 bases; junction bases outside the gene matches: 7. The CDR3 is made up of 14 amino acids.

The sequence was collected from a woman between 50 and 59 years old with Graves' hyperthyroidism. The sequenced sample was blood. The V gene is TRBV6-6, the J gene TRBJ2-2; 7 bases fit TRBD1. The CDR3 here is CASSYGDRRMELFF. DNA of the CDR3: TGTGCCAGCAGTTACGGGGACAGAAGGATGGAGCTGTTTTTT.